What follows is one T cell receptor beta chain and its context. What it binds is not known. Profiled with immunoSEQ multiplex PCR; TCRdb holds only in-frame clones, not every one. The sample records about 140,000 clones, 85% to 90% being singletons. The sample is drawn from a study of T cell responses to AZD1222 COVID-19 vaccine. Trimming left V 1 base short and J 6 bases short, with 10 bases between. This CDR3 spans 13 amino acids. Germline values: CDR1 SGHNT, CDR2 YYREEE (reference sequence). Study-wide findings and caveats: Of the AZD1222 recipients, only five or six were seropositive at baseline. The repertoires were collected only after the peak T cell response.

V is TRBV5-4 and J is TRBJ1-2, with D perhaps matching TRBD1 (6 bases). The sample here was peripheral blood, taken on day 0 of AZD1222 vaccination. The sequence was obtained from an adult in good health. CDR3 coding DNA: TGTGCCAGCAGCTTGCAGGGGCATCATGGCTACACCTTC. This encodes CASSLQGHHGYTF.